This T cell receptor (beta chain) originates from a study of regulatory T cells in long-lasting Graves disease (dated by TCRdb to the early 2020s). For the study in its entirety: Antithyroid drugs had been taken for less than 3 months by newly diagnosed Graves' disease patients. Peripheral blood TCR sequencing and RNA sequencing compared persistent Graves' disease patients with newly diagnosed Graves' disease patients. The study took place in China and was registered as a clinical trial. A total of roughly 35 samples were covered by TCR sequencing, comprising roughly 13 persistent and some 20 newly diagnosed Graves' disease patients. Beyond this particular receptor, the publication reports: Lower TCR Shannon entropy and fewer highly expanded clones were observed in persistent Graves' disease patients than in newly diagnosed patients, which suggested clonal expansion. Persistent patients shared more public clonotypes among themselves (around 3,000) than newly diagnosed patients did (approximately 870). The authors acknowledged the small sample size as a limitation that may reduce accuracy. Only peripheral blood was studied, because thyroid tissue, the primary lesion, was inaccessible. TRBV28, TRBJ1-2 and TRBJ2-5 were preferentially used in persistent disease, while TRBV20-1 and TRBJ2-1 were favored in newly diagnosed disease. Sequencing and analysis were limited to the TCR beta chain.

Libraries were constructed by multiplex PCR. Sequencing took place on an Illumina HiSeq 4000. To build TCR beta libraries, CDR3 regions were amplified by Arm-PCR using iRepertoire HTBI primers. Before sequencing, the PCR products underwent gel purification. In the original analysis: Gene usage analysis of CDR3 amino acid clonotypes used the approximately 56 TRBV and more than 13 TRBJ segments found across samples. COPE and FqMerger were used to merge filtered high-quality paired reads into contigs. Contigs were aligned with BLAST to IMGT TRBV, TRBD and TRBJ reference genes, and CDR3 was defined per IMGT. Any clonotype with a frequency above 0.1% was counted as a highly expanded clone. Repertoire diversity was measured by Shannon entropy, and V-J evenness by the Gini coefficient. Public clonotypes were defined as clonotypes shared by more than one individual. Using fastp trimming at Q25 and MiXCR clonotype assembly, TCRdb reanalyzed the public sequencing data and kept in-frame beta chains. Identical CDR3 protein sequences are pooled into one entry, listed with their most common genes and DNA. The V and J calls here are based on TCRdb, not the publication. Within this sample are 350,000 to 450,000 distinct CDR3 sequences, with 16% of them counted one time only. The ten largest clones represent just under 30% of the sample.

This clonotype was observed a few times. Its antigen is currently not known. No much larger clone exists at a distance of one base, and base qualities are not known. The sample's time point label is to be understood as: newly diagnosed GD, antithyroid drugs for less than 3 months. For both TCR sequencing and RNA sequencing, RNA was extracted from PBMCs in TRIzol. Graves' disease was diagnosed according to American Thyroid Association guidelines. Patients for the study were recruited at an endocrinology department in Xi'an, China. From each patient, around 9 milliliters of peripheral blood was collected into an EDTA anticoagulant tube. Ficoll Paque Plus density gradient separation was used to isolate PBMCs, and no further T cell sorting was performed. An Agilent 2100 Bioanalyzer and agarose gel were used to check RNA quality, while a NanoDrop 2000 measured RNA concentration. As encoded in the germline V gene, CDR1 is SGHRS while CDR2 is YFSETQ. V is pared back by 0 bases and J by 8 bases, with 12 bases lying between the germline termini. The CDR3 numbers 14 residues from cysteine through phenylalanine. Of the read, only the CDR3 DNA is kept; its 42 bases are in frame from base 1.

A further study also used this sample, focusing on T cells in Graves' hyperthyroidism and ophthalmopathy. The second study, in turn, reports: Graves' hyperthyroidism was defined as stable when no progression to ophthalmopathy occurred over 18 months of follow-up. The hyperthyroidism patients were between 18 and 65 years old and newly diagnosed, with a disease duration of less than 2 months. Patients with uncontrolled infections, other autoimmune diseases, pregnancy or lactation were excluded. Diagnoses relied on clinical symptoms, serum thyroxine and TRAb, thyroid ultrasound and orbital computed tomography. The first round of RT-PCR for the TCR CDR3 was performed with the HTBI primer set and the Qiagen OneStep RT-PCR kit. Blood samples also contained most of the expanded thyroid clonotypes (frequency above 0.001), which suggests that blood repertoires may reflect thyroid immune responses. A model built on a 13 V-J signature distinguished ophthalmopathy from stable hyperthyroidism, reaching approximately 89% sensitivity and around 81% specificity in cross-validation and 80%/75% in testing. In validation, the model predicted progression to ophthalmopathy with approximately 71% sensitivity and around 72% specificity, a median of 6.5 months before onset. To identify TCR V-J signatures that set the groups apart, the researchers used a discovery cohort of 100 patients, made up of 43 with Graves' ophthalmopathy and 57 with stable Graves' hyperthyroidism. Prospective prediction of ophthalmopathy was tested in an independent validation cohort consisting of fewer than 20 hyperthyroidism patients and more than 15 patients who later progressed to ophthalmopathy. The 90 or so discovery patients were randomly split 7:3 into training and test sets. In addition, the study compared T-cell repertoires in thyroid tissue and in blood from a handful of Graves' hyperthyroidism patients. Once sampling was done, hyperthyroidism patients were given methimazole at a starting dose of 30 mg daily, whereas ophthalmopathy patients were given high-dose intravenous methylprednisolone. A second multiplex PCR round built the libraries, followed by size selection and purification. Libraries were sequenced paired-end with 100 bp reads on an Illumina HiSeq2000. SOAPnuke was used to process the raw data, throwing out any read that contained adapters or uncalled bases, had a mean Phred below 15, or lacked an exact constant-primer or identifier match. High-quality paired reads were merged using COPE v1.2.5, and each unique nucleotide sequence was defined as a clonotype. MiTCR v1.1 was used to align clonotypes to the IMGT TRBV, TRBD and TRBJ reference segments. Analysis was restricted to V-J combinations with a frequency above 0.0001, which covered 98% to 99.2% of repertoires. The TCS score was defined as the ratio of F50 (clonal expansion) to E x V (chaos), calculated using BLOSUM62-based TCRdist between CDR3 peptides within each V-J. Welch's t-statistics and random forest reduced fewer than 600 V-J features to 13, which were used in a naive Bayes classifier (R e1071). Sample size was not statistically predetermined, and blinding of investigators to group allocation was not performed. The paper reports TCR Vbeta CDR3 sequencing of 135 peripheral blood samples: around 45 ophthalmopathy, roughly 80 hyperthyroidism and around 17 progressor patients.

This sequence uses TRBV5-1 and TRBJ1-5, with the D gene call left open. Specimen: peripheral blood mononuclear cells (PBMCs), collected at new diagnosis, from a patient treated with antithyroid drugs. This receptor was taken from a man aged 35 to 55 with Graves disease. Donor details come from another sample of the same person, matched by shared clones. The DNA sequence is as follows: TGCGCCAGCAGCTTGGGAGCAGGCAAAAAGCCCCAGCATTTT. Translated, it gives CASSLGAGKKPQHF.